Shown below are 11 T cell receptor beta chains from a single sample sequenced in a study of molecular identifiers for immune sequencing clone quantification. TCRdb itself ran the PCR reads through MiXCR, one entry per CDR3 protein. The data hold 85,000 to 130,000 distinct CDR3 sequences, with 35% to 40% observed a single time. What was sequenced was naive CD8+ T cells from blood, with Jurkat cell RNA spiked in. As to subset: FACS-sorted CD8+CD4-CCR7+CD45RA+ naive T cells. The receptors were sampled from a human donor in good health. Some libraries in this study had Jurkat cell RNA spiked in.

On this clonotype: Given a much more abundant clone one base away, this may be a read error. The chain carries TRBV29-1 and TRBJ2-7, with D possibly being TRBD1 or TRBD2 (5 bases each). The CDR3 totals 13 residues. Germline V lookup: CDR1 SQVTM, CDR2 ANQGSEA. The CDR3 bases are TGCAGCGCCCTAGGGACGGTTTCCTTCGAGCAGTACTTC. This codes for CSALGTVSFEQYF.

This chain connects TRBV5-1 to TRBJ2-3, with 7 bases matching TRBD2. J gave up 6 bases and V 4 bases, and 17 bases lay outside the gene matches. Germline CDR1 SGHRS, CDR2 YFSETQ. This CDR3 spans 17 amino acids. The chain's CDR3 is CASSRPPSGREQDTQYF. CDR3 coding DNA: TGCGCCAGCAGCCGACCTCCATCGGGGAGGGAACAGGATACGCAGTATTTT.

This clonotype turned up a few times. The rearrangement joins TRBV9 to TRBJ2-1; D uncertain. The V gene's germline CDR1 is SGDLS and CDR2 YYNGEE. V was cut by 3 bases and J by 6 bases, with 19 bases left in between. This CDR3 comprises 16 residues. As DNA, the CDR3 is TGTGCCAGCAGCGCCCCTGGGTCTCTAACGCCCAATGAGCAGTTCTTC. Residues: CASSAPGSLTPNEQFF.

The V gene is TRBV20-1, the J gene TRBJ2-1; D unclear. CDR3 length equals 16 residues. The germline V gene encodes CDR1 DFQATT and CDR2 SNEGSKA (reference sequence). V was pared by 0 bases and J by 4 bases, with 16 bases between. This CDR3 is CSARDVARWIYNEQFF. The CDR3 DNA sequence: TGCAGTGCTAGAGACGTGGCTAGATGGATTTACAATGAGCAGTTCTTC.

Points on this clonotype: It may be a read error: a sequence one base away is much more abundant. The chain uses TRBV9 and TRBJ2-7; D gene ambiguous. Trimming took off 4 bases at V and 3 bases at J, with 14 bases between the two ends. This CDR3 has 14 amino acids. The germline V gene encodes CDR1 SGDLS and CDR2 YYNGEE. The CDR3 loop reads CASSRVPDHYEQYF. CDR3 sequence (DNA): TGTGCCAGCAGCAGGGTCCCGGACCACTACGAGCAGTACTTC.

The chain combines TRBV29-1 with TRBJ2-5; 9 bases agree with TRBD1. There are 12 residues in the CDR3. Trimming removed 7 bases from V and 4 bases from J; junction bases left unmatched: 4. CDR1 is SQVTM and CDR2 is ANQGSEA in the germline V gene. CDR3 coding DNA: TGCAGCGCGACAGGGGGGGCAGAGACCCAGTACTTC. Translated, it gives CSATGGAETQYF.

Turning to this clonotype: A much larger clone differs by one base, so this may be a read error. The conserved final phenylalanine or tryptophan is absent from the CDR3, which likely points to a read error. V is TRBV4-1 and J is TRBJ1-5, with D hard to call. The CDR3 sequence is 15 residues long. Trimming removed 0 bases at V and 0 bases at J, with 6 bases between. Germline values: CDR1 MGHRA, CDR2 YSYEKL. The CDR3 DNA reads TGCGCCAGCAGCCAAGATCGCTATAGCAATCAGCCCCAGCATTTA. The encoded protein is CASSQDRYSNQPQHL.

As to this clonotype: A much bigger clone sits one base away, suggesting this may be a read error. The chain employs TRBV28 and TRBJ2-5, with 7 bases lining up with TRBD1. Trimming cost V 6 bases and J 3 bases; bases outside gene matches: 13. From germline, CDR1 is MDHEN and CDR2 SYDVKM. The CDR3 has 16 residues. CDR3 bases: TGTGCCAGCAGCTCCGGAAGGGGGCCAAACAAAGAGACCCAGTACTTC. As protein: CASSSGRGPNKETQYF.

This clonotype showed up many times. The chain combines TRBV5-4 with TRBJ1-3; D remains unclear. V was shortened by 4 bases and J by 0 bases, with 8 bases between the two germline ends. Germline V CDR1 and CDR2: SGHNT, YYREEE (reference sequence). The CDR3 consists of 14 residues. This chain's CDR3 is CASSHTASGNTIYF. CDR3 sequence (DNA): TGTGCCAGCAGCCACACAGCCTCTGGAAACACCATATATTTT. Full variable domain (remainder filled in from reference TRBV5-4 and TRBJ1-3): ETGVTQSPTHLIKTRGQQVTLRCSSQSGHNTVSWYQQALGQGPQFIFQYYREEENGRGNFPPRFSGLQFPNYSSELNVNALELDDSALYLCASSHTASGNTIYFGEGSWLTVV.

In the case of this clonotype: This may be a read error: a much more frequent sequence differs by one nucleotide. J is TRBJ2-4 and V is TRBV11-2; the match to TRBD1 covers 7 bases. The CDR3 loop spans 18 amino acids. CDR1 and CDR2 from the germline V gene are SGHAT and FQNNGV. The V gene end was trimmed by 2 bases and the J gene end by 0 bases; junction bases not matched to a gene: 10. Here the CDR3 reads CASSLYQGVPLAKNIQYF. The CDR3 coding sequence is TGTGCCAGCAGCTTATATCAGGGGGTACCATTAGCCAAAAACATTCAGTACTTC.

This clonotype was seen only a few times. The chain has TRBV19 and TRBJ2-7; 8 bases are shared with TRBD2. The CDR3 sequence is 13 residues long. CDR1 is LNHDA and CDR2 is SQIVND in the germline V gene (reference sequence). V lost 3 bases to trimming and J lost 4 bases; unmatched junction nucleotides: 2. CDR3: CASSMGLVYEQYF. The CDR3 DNA reads as TGTGCCAGTAGTATGGGACTAGTTTACGAGCAGTACTTC. The variable domain in full, completed from reference TRBV19 and TRBJ2-7, reads DGGITQSPKYLFRKEGQNVTLSCEQNLNHDAMYWYRQDPGQGLRLIYYSQIVNDFQKGDIAEGYSVSREKKESFPLTVTSAQKNPTAFYLCASSMGLVYEQYFGPGTRLTVT.